Following are 30 T cell receptor beta chains from one sample sequenced in a study of post-analysis software for immune sequencing data. Findings and limits, study-wide: Patients carried roughly 5 TRBV segments more frequently than controls did, and TRBV5-6, TRBV5-1 and TRBV20-1 were among them.

For these TCRs, the target antigens are not known. The TCR beta cDNA libraries carried unique molecular identifiers. MiXCR was run by TCRdb on the PCR reads, yielding one entry per CDR3 protein. The sample comprises hundreds of thousands of distinct CDR3 sequences, approximately 60% of which are singletons, and about 11% rests with the top ten. Sequencing was done on a sample of blood. The receptors were gathered from a girl aged 2-9 years with multiple sclerosis.

This chain links TRBV5-1 with TRBJ1-5; D not resolved. The germline V gene has CDR1 SGHRS and CDR2 YFSETQ. V was trimmed by 4 bases and J by 6 bases, leaving 11 bases between them. The CDR3 runs to 13 residues. The CDR3 DNA sequence: TGCGCCAGCAGCCCGACCCCGGGTCAGCCCCAGCATTTT. It is translated as CASSPTPGQPQHF.

The V gene is TRBV20-1, the J gene TRBJ2-5; 7 bases line up with TRBD2. This CDR3 has 12 residues. V gave up 5 bases and J gave up 5 bases; unmatched junction bases: 5. Germline assignment: CDR1 DFQATT and CDR2 SNEGSKA (reference sequence). The CDR3 protein is CSAYTSAETQYF. DNA of the CDR3: TGCAGTGCTTATACTAGCGCTGAGACCCAGTACTTC.

This clonotype was counted a few times. V gene TRBV9 combines with J gene TRBJ2-3; D possibly corresponds to TRBD2 (6 bases). CDR1 SGDLS and CDR2 YYNGEE come from the germline V gene. The V gene lost 0 bases and the J gene lost 6 bases, with 17 bases spanning the gap. This CDR3 is built from 16 residues. The CDR3 reads CASSVASDAGTDTQYF. In DNA form, the CDR3 reads TGTGCCAGCAGCGTAGCATCGGATGCGGGGACCGATACGCAGTATTTT.

This clonotype came up a few times. The chain combines TRBV12-3 or TRBV12-4 with TRBJ1-5; D unresolved. This CDR3 has 14 amino acids. V gave up 3 bases and J gave up 5 bases, with 11 bases separating them. The CDR3 reads CASSLNAAYQPQHF. The CDR3 DNA reads as TGTGCCAGCAGTTTGAATGCGGCCTATCAGCCCCAGCATTTT.

The chain carries TRBV7-3 and TRBJ1-1; D call uncertain. The CDR3 consists of 13 residues. The V gene lost 0 bases and the J gene lost 3 bases, with 5 bases spanning the gap. Germline assignment: CDR1 SGHTA and CDR2 FQGTGA. The CDR3 DNA reads TGTGCCAGCAGCTTAACAGGGCACACTGAAGCTTTCTTT. Amino acid sequence: CASSLTGHTEAFF. Full variable domain (outside the CDR3, taken from reference TRBV7-3 and TRBJ1-1): GAGVSQTPSNKVTEKGKYVELRCDPISGHTALYWYRQSLGQGPEFLIYFQGTGAADDSGLPNDRFFAVRPEGSVSTLKIQRTERGDSAVYLCASSLTGHTEAFFGQGTRLTVV.

V is TRBV5-6 and J is TRBJ2-7; TRBD1 aligns across 10 bases. V lost 4 bases to trimming and J lost 1 base; unmatched junction nucleotides: 5. CDR1 is SGHDT and CDR2 is YYEEEE in the germline V gene. The CDR3 runs to 15 residues. The CDR3 spells CASSGGTGVSYEQYF. For the CDR3, the DNA is TGTGCCAGCAGCGGCGGGACAGGGGTGTCCTACGAGCAGTACTTC.

The genes are TRBV14 and TRBJ1-5; D call uncertain. The CDR3 is made up of 15 amino acids. Per the germline V gene, CDR1 is SGHDN and CDR2 is FVKESK. Trimming shortened V by 0 bases and J by 3 bases, and 9 bases separated the two germline ends. The CDR3 DNA sequence: TGTGCCAGCAGCCAAGATGGTAGTTTCAATCAGCCCCAGCATTTT. Translation: CASSQDGSFNQPQHF.

This clonotype was seen a few times. The chain links TRBV12-3 or TRBV12-4 to TRBJ2-2, with D unclear. This CDR3 spans 11 amino acids. Trimming pared 3 bases from V and 6 bases from J, leaving 2 bases between. The CDR3 loop is CASSLPGELFF. DNA of the CDR3: TGTGCCAGCAGTTTGCCCGGGGAGCTGTTTTTT.

The V and J genes are TRBV10-2 and TRBJ2-7; 7 nucleotides agree with TRBD1. V shed 4 bases, J shed 0 bases, and the junction held 3 bases outside the gene matches. The CDR3 loop spans 14 amino acids. The V gene's germline CDR1 is WSHSY and CDR2 SAAADI. CDR3 region: CASSAQGYSYEQYF. CDR3 in DNA: TGCGCCAGCAGTGCACAGGGGTACTCCTACGAGCAGTACTTC.

V and J are TRBV6-5 and TRBJ2-1; 11 nucleotides align to TRBD1. The CDR3 runs 16 residues. Losses at the gene ends were 6 bases for V and 7 bases for J; bases not matched to a gene: 11. Germline CDR1 is MNHEY and CDR2 is SVGAGI. The CDR3 loop is CASRTDRDRGSNEQFF. In DNA, the CDR3 is TGTGCCAGCAGGACCGACCGGGACAGGGGGTCGAATGAGCAGTTCTTC.

This sequence joins TRBV7-9 and TRBJ2-3; weak D call: TRBD1 (5 bases). Germline V gene lookup returns CDR1 SEHNR and CDR2 FQNEAQ (reference sequence). This CDR3 has 19 amino acids. Trimming pared 6 bases from V and 1 base from J, leaving 26 bases between. The CDR3 DNA follows: TGTGCCAGCAGACCTTCACGACGGACAATTGGCAATGGCACAGATACGCAGTATTTT. Its protein is CASRPSRRTIGNGTDTQYF.

V and J are TRBV18 and TRBJ2-1; 9 nucleotides agree with TRBD2. Germline loops: CDR1 KGHSH, CDR2 LQKENI. V was pared by 2 bases and J by 4 bases, with 9 bases of the junction left unmatched. The CDR3 runs to 17 residues. CDR3 residues: CASSPVESGRIYNEQFF. Here the CDR3 DNA reads TGTGCCAGCTCACCAGTCGAAAGCGGGAGGATTTACAATGAGCAGTTCTTC.

The V call is TRBV7-9, the J call TRBJ2-5; TRBD1 agrees at 7 bases. The V gene end was trimmed by 2 bases and the J gene end by 5 bases; junction bases not matched to a gene: 8. CDR3 length: 15 amino acids. CDR1 is SEHNR, CDR2 FQNEAQ, per germline (reference sequence). The CDR3 protein is CASSLRPTGWETQYF. The DNA of the CDR3 is TGTGCCAGCAGCTTAAGACCGACAGGGTGGGAGACCCAGTACTTC.

This clonotype was detected a few times. The J gene is TRBJ1-1, the V gene TRBV7-2, with D possibly TRBD1 on 6 matching bases. This CDR3 is built from 16 residues. V was trimmed by 4 bases and J by 5 bases, leaving 20 bases between them. Germline CDR1 is SGHTA and CDR2 is FQGNSA. In DNA form, the CDR3 reads TGTGCCAGCAGCTACCTACGGGGCCTCCAGGGGACTGAAGCTTTCTTT. The encoded protein is CASSYLRGLQGTEAFF. The variable domain in full, with the rest retrieved from reference TRBV7-2 and TRBJ1-1, is GAGVSQSPSNKVTEKGKDVELRCDPISGHTALYWYRQSLGQGLEFLIYFQGNSAPDKSGLPSDRFSAERTGGSVSTLTIQRTQQEDSAVYLCASSYLRGLQGTEAFFGQGTRLTVV.

The rearrangement joins TRBV7-2 to TRBJ2-5, with D unclear. This CDR3 contains 10 residues. V was clipped by 6 bases and J by 8 bases, with 7 bases between them. Germline CDR1 is SGHTA and CDR2 is FQGNSA. The CDR3 DNA follows: TGTGCCAGCAGTAAGGGTACCCAGTACTTC. Translated: CASSKGTQYF. The variable domain in full, completed from reference TRBV7-2 and TRBJ2-5, reads GAGVSQSPSNKVTEKGKDVELRCDPISGHTALYWYRQSLGQGLEFLIYFQGNSAPDKSGLPSDRFSAERTGGSVSTLTIQRTQQEDSAVYLCASSKGTQYFGPGTRLLVL.

The rearrangement links TRBV7-3 to TRBJ2-1; 10 bases line up with TRBD2. With V trimmed by 5 bases and J by 8 bases, 9 bases remained unmatched. The CDR3 length is 15 residues. Germline V gene sequence: CDR1 SGHTA, CDR2 FQGTGA. CDR3 amino acids: CASSTSLAGVDEQFF. The CDR3 nucleotides are TGTGCCAGCAGCACCTCCCTAGCGGGAGTCGATGAGCAGTTCTTC.

The CDR3 region is CSARTRGDTQYF. The CDR3 DNA reads TGCAGTGCTAGAACCAGGGGGGATACGCAGTATTTT. The V call is TRBV20-1, the J call TRBJ2-3; 7 bases line up with TRBD1. This CDR3 spans 12 amino acids. The V gene's germline CDR1 is DFQATT and CDR2 SNEGSKA (reference sequence). The V and J ends lost 2 bases and 6 bases, in that order; junction bases with no gene match: 2.

The chain couples TRBV7-9 to TRBJ2-7; D may be TRBD1 (6 bases). The CDR3 loop spans 15 amino acids. V lost 4 bases and J 2 bases, leaving 15 bases between the germline ends. Looked up from germline, CDR1 is SEHNR and CDR2 is FQNEAQ (reference sequence). The CDR3 loop is CASSSGQTAAYEQYF. The CDR3 DNA follows: TGTGCCAGCAGCTCAGGACAGACGGCCGCCTACGAGCAGTACTTC. The full variable domain, with the rest looked up from reference TRBV7-9 and TRBJ2-7, is DTGVSQNPRHKITKRGQNVTFRCDPISEHNRLYWYRQTLGQGPEFLTYFQNEAQLEKSRLLSDRFSAERPKGSFSTLEIQRTEQGDSAMYLCASSSGQTAAYEQYFGPGTRLTVT.

A word on this clonotype: One junction end does not reproduce the germline sequence, and a read error may be involved. The chain links TRBV7-9 to TRBJ2-1, with D perhaps matching TRBD1 (6 bases). CDR3 length: 15 amino acids. Germline-derived CDR1 and CDR2 are SEHNR and FQNEAQ (reference sequence). CDR3 residues: CAGSLGDIGYNEQFF. The CDR3 bases are TGTGCCGGCAGCTTAGGGGACATAGGCTACAATGAGCAGTTCTTC.

V is TRBV7-9 and J is TRBJ2-3; TRBD2 matches 9 bases. V lost 3 bases to trimming and J lost 4 bases; unmatched junction nucleotides: 5. Germline V lookup: CDR1 SEHNR, CDR2 FQNEAQ (reference sequence). The CDR3 extends over 15 amino acids. The CDR3 coding sequence is TGTGCCAGCAGCTTTAAAGCGGGAGGCGCAGATACGCAGTATTTT. Residues: CASSFKAGGADTQYF.

This clonotype has only a few counts. The chain has TRBV4-1 and TRBJ2-1; no clear D gene. V was trimmed by 0 bases and J by 8 bases, leaving 11 bases between them. CDR3 length equals 14 residues. Germline lookup yields CDR1 MGHRA and CDR2 YSYEKL. The CDR3 nucleotides read TGCGCCAGCAGCCAAGATCCGGGTAGGGATGAGCAGTTCTTC. Translated, it gives CASSQDPGRDEQFF.

In this sample, this clonotype turned up a few times. V and J are TRBV29-1 and TRBJ2-6, with a possible D match to TRBD2 (7 bases). The germline gives CDR1 SQVTM, CDR2 ANQGSEA. V shed 7 bases and J shed 2 bases, with 18 bases lying between them. The length of the CDR3 is 16 residues. The CDR3 protein is CSAGGQGLTGANVLTF. In DNA form, the CDR3 reads TGCAGCGCCGGGGGGCAGGGTCTGACTGGGGCCAACGTCCTGACTTTC.

V is TRBV25-1 and J is TRBJ2-5; D uncertain. The CDR3 sequence is 14 residues long. Germline V gene data show CDR1 as MGHDK and CDR2 as SYGVNS. Trimming cost V 0 bases and J 5 bases, with 10 bases left between them. CDR3 protein: CASSEYTETETQYF. DNA of the CDR3: TGTGCCAGCAGTGAATATACAGAAACGGAGACCCAGTACTTC.

This clonotype has only a few counts. The chain combines TRBV5-1 with TRBJ2-2; the D is unclear. The germline V gene encodes CDR1 SGHRS and CDR2 YFSETQ. The V end was cut by 0 bases, the J end by 6 bases, with 6 bases between. The length of the CDR3 is 13 residues. CDR3 residues: CASSLVGPGELFF. The CDR3 nucleotides are TGCGCCAGCAGCTTGGTGGGTCCCGGGGAGCTGTTTTTT. The whole variable domain, remainder taken from reference TRBV5-1 and TRBJ2-2, is KAGVTQTPRYLIKTRGQQVTLSCSPISGHRSVSWYQQTPGQGLQFLFEYFSETQRNKGNFPGRFSGRQFSNSRSEMNVSTLELGDSALYLCASSLVGPGELFFGEGSRLTVL.

V and J are TRBV6-4 and TRBJ2-3, with 8 bases identical to TRBD1. Germline V gene data show CDR1 as MRHNA and CDR2 as SNTAGT. This CDR3 has 13 amino acids. Trimming removed 4 bases from V and 8 bases from J; junction bases left unmatched: 5. CDR3 in amino acids: CASSAGQGGTQYF. In DNA form, the CDR3 reads TGTGCCAGCAGTGCCGGACAGGGAGGTACGCAGTATTTT.

This sequence joins TRBV5-1 and TRBJ1-5, with a possible D match to TRBD1 (6 bases). The CDR3 has 15 amino acids. Trimming pared 4 bases from V and 3 bases from J, leaving 14 bases between. Germline values: CDR1 SGHRS, CDR2 YFSETQ. The CDR3 DNA is TGCGCCAGCAGCCAGGGAGGACAGATCAATCAGCCCCAGCATTTT. This gives the protein CASSQGGQINQPQHF.

The chain combines TRBV4-2 with TRBJ2-1; D not certain. The length of the CDR3 is 15 residues. Per germline, CDR1 LGHNA and CDR2 YNFKEQ. V lost 0 bases and J lost 7, with 13 bases in between. The chain's CDR3 is CASSQDGEGWNEQFF. CDR3 sequence (DNA): TGTGCCAGCAGCCAAGATGGCGAAGGGTGGAATGAGCAGTTCTTC.

The chain couples TRBV2 to TRBJ1-5; TRBD1 might be the D (5 bases). Germline CDR1 is SNHLY and CDR2 is FYNNEI. The CDR3 consists of 14 residues. V lost 4 bases and J lost 4, with 11 bases in between. In DNA form, the CDR3 reads TGTGCCAGCAGTGGCGGGACCTTAAATCAGCCCCAGCATTTT. Residues: CASSGGTLNQPQHF.

This chain links TRBV20-1 with TRBJ2-7; unclear D gene. Trimming left V 1 base short and J 0 bases short, with 7 bases between. This CDR3 spans 13 amino acids. Germline assignment: CDR1 DFQATT and CDR2 SNEGSKA (reference sequence). As DNA, the CDR3 is TGCAGTGCTAGAGGGGCCCACTCCTACGAGCAGTACTTC. It translates to CSARGAHSYEQYF.

There are a few counts of this clonotype. At one of its ends the junction is not consistent with the germline gene, which may arise from a read error. The chain joins TRBV5-1 to TRBJ2-7; D unclear. Germline values: CDR1 SGHRS, CDR2 YFSETQ. The CDR3 is made up of 14 amino acids. The CDR3 spells CASTWLPSSYGQYF. The CDR3 coding sequence is TGCGCCAGCACCTGGCTCCCGAGCTCCTACGGGCAGTACTTC.